The 24 T cell receptor beta chains below all came from one sample that was sequenced in a study of persistence of HIV-infected CD4 T cells. These TCRs are of unknown antigen specificity. Cells were stimulated with overlapping HIV-1 Gag 15-mer peptides. CD40L/CD69 double-negative CD45RO-high memory CD4+ T cells were collected. Sequencing used immunoSEQ version 4 in survey mode. The protocol was immunoSEQ multiplex PCR, while the TCRdb copy is restricted to in-frame clones and leaves out a portion. Of 30,000 to 35,000 clones listed, approximately 80% are singletons. This specimen was CD4+ T cells sorted from PBMCs after approximately 20-hour stimulation, taken from a patient who received antiretroviral therapy. All receptors come from an adult woman with HIV who was CMV-seropositive.

The chain employs TRBV10-1 and TRBJ2-3; 12 positions agree with TRBD2. V shed 5 bases and J 2 bases; nucleotides not matched to a gene: 5. The CDR3 is 16 residues long. Germline lookup yields CDR1 WNHNN and CDR2 SYGVQD (reference sequence). In DNA form, the CDR3 reads TGCGCCAGCAGTCCACCTAGCGGGGGGGCCACAGATACGCAGTATTTT. Translating gives CASSPPSGGATDTQYF.

The chain employs TRBV18 and TRBJ2-2, with TRBD1 matching over 8 bases. CDR1 and CDR2 from the germline V gene are KGHSH and LQKENI. J gave up 5 bases and V 1 base, and 0 bases lay outside the gene matches. The CDR3 length is 14 residues. The CDR3 is CASSPRTGTGELFF. The CDR3 DNA reads TGTGCCAGCTCACCACGGACAGGGACCGGGGAGCTGTTTTTT.

The chain links TRBV12-3 or TRBV12-4 to TRBJ2-5; D is perhaps TRBD2 (7 bases). V shed 8 bases and J shed 5 bases, with 15 bases lying between them. The CDR3 is 13 residues long. The CDR3 DNA sequence: TGTGCCAGCGGAGGGGGGGCCGCTGAGACCCAGTACTTC. It is translated as CASGGGAAETQYF.

The CDR3, as DNA: TGTGCCATCGACACTGAGCAGTACTTC. Protein: CAIDTEQYF. The chain carries TRBV10-3 and TRBJ2-7, with D unclear. The CDR3 extends over 9 amino acids. Deletions cut 8 bases from V and 7 bases from J, with 6 bases between. Germline values: CDR1 ENHRY, CDR2 SYGVKD.

This clone was counted once. The V and J genes are TRBV16 and TRBJ2-6, with D possibly matching TRBD1 (6 bases). V was cut by 3 bases and J by 2 bases, with 20 bases left in between. CDR1 and CDR2 (germline): KGHSY, FQNENV. The CDR3 length is 19 residues. For the CDR3, the DNA is TGTGCCAGCAGCCATAGAGTTCAGGGGCCAGGGACTGGGGCCAACGTCCTGACTTTC. Its translation is CASSHRVQGPGTGANVLTF.

The chain carries TRBV11-3 and TRBJ2-2; D is uncertain. Trimming left V 1 base short and J 0 bases short, with 3 bases between. The germline V gene encodes CDR1 SGHNT and CDR2 YENEEA. There are 14 residues in the CDR3. CDR3 residues: CASSLVPNTGELFF. In DNA form, the CDR3 reads TGTGCCAGCAGCTTAGTCCCGAACACCGGGGAGCTGTTTTTT.

The chain is built from TRBV2 and TRBJ1-2; perhaps TRBD1 as D (6 bases). The CDR3 is 16 residues long. CDR1 is SNHLY and CDR2 is FYNNEI in the germline V gene. Trimming cost V 6 bases and J 3 bases, with 20 bases left between them. In nucleotides, the CDR3 is TGTGCCAGCAGCCTTAGCCTTCAACAGGGCCACTATGGCTACACCTTC. It encodes CASSLSLQQGHYGYTF.

This clone has a handful of counts. This chain links TRBV9 with TRBJ2-7; D unresolved. Germline CDR1 is SGDLS and CDR2 is YYNGEE. Trimming took 0 bases from V and 7 from J, leaving 23 bases between them. The CDR3 length is 17 residues. CDR3 region: CASSVGPQRRKSSEQYF. The CDR3 coding sequence is TGTGCCAGCAGCGTAGGCCCCCAGAGACGGAAATCTTCAGAGCAGTACTTC.

The V gene is TRBV6-5, the J gene TRBJ1-1, with D perhaps matching TRBD1 (6 bases). V lost 5 bases to trimming and J lost 4 bases, with 11 bases between them. Germline CDR1 MNHEY, CDR2 SVGAGI. The CDR3 is 13 residues long. CDR3 region: CASSSQGSTEAFF. Written as DNA, the CDR3 is TGTGCCAGCAGTAGCCAGGGGAGCACTGAAGCTTTCTTT.

This sequence joins TRBV5-1 and TRBJ1-4, with a possible D match to TRBD1 (6 bases). From germline, CDR1 is SGHRS and CDR2 YFSETQ. This CDR3 spans 16 amino acids. The ends were cut back, 0 bases at V and 3 bases at J, with 12 bases in the middle. The CDR3 nucleotides read TGCGCCAGCAGCTTGGCTGTCGGGGGCTCTAATGAAAAACTGTTTTTT. Translated: CASSLAVGGSNEKLFF.

This clone is a singleton in its sample. The chain links TRBV5-6 to TRBJ2-7; 11 bases match TRBD2. V dropped 4 bases and J dropped 7; count of bases not matched to a gene: 10. This CDR3 spans 15 amino acids. Germline CDR1 and CDR2: SGHDT and YYEEEE. The CDR3 protein is CASSPGSGGAGEQYF. CDR3 in DNA: TGTGCCAGCAGCCCGGGTAGCGGGGGGGCGGGTGAGCAGTACTTC.

V is TRBV30 and J is TRBJ2-1; possibly TRBD2 for D (6 bases). V lost 4 bases to trimming and J lost 10 bases, with 26 bases between them. This CDR3 is built from 16 residues. Germline V gives CDR1 GTSNPN, CDR2 SVGIG (reference sequence). CDR3 protein: CAWTQPRGTQQKEQFF. The DNA for the CDR3 is TGTGCCTGGACCCAACCCCGGGGGACCCAGCAAAAGGAGCAGTTCTTC.

This chain joins TRBV6-1 and TRBJ2-7, with D perhaps matching TRBD2 (5 bases). Deletions cut 0 bases from V and 5 bases from J, with 14 bases between. CDR1 is MNHNS and CDR2 is SASEGT in the germline V gene. This CDR3 has 15 residues. CDR3 bases: TGTGCCAGCAGTGAAGCGCTAACTAGTTCCCACGAGCAGTACTTC. It codes for CASSEALTSSHEQYF.

J is TRBJ2-3 and V is TRBV10-1; 10 bases fit TRBD2. The length of the CDR3 is 16 residues. V shed 0 bases and J 8 bases; nucleotides not matched to a gene: 8. Germline V CDR1 and CDR2: WNHNN, SYGVQD (reference sequence). CDR3 sequence reads: CASSESMSGRAATQYF. CDR3 DNA: TGCGCCAGCAGTGAGTCGATGAGCGGGAGGGCCGCTACGCAGTATTTT.

This clone has just one count. The genes are TRBV5-5 and TRBJ1-2, with 8 bases matching TRBD1. CDR3 length: 14 amino acids. The trim removed 4 bases at V and 8 bases at J, leaving 10 bases unmatched. Germline-derived CDR1 and CDR2 are SGHKS and YYEKEE (reference sequence). CDR3 bases: TGTGCCAGCAGCCCCCAAGGACAGGGAGGCGGCTACACCTTC. It is translated as CASSPQGQGGGYTF.

CDR3 sequence reads: CASSPGGGADTQYF. Here the CDR3 DNA reads TGTGCCAGCTCACCGGGAGGGGGCGCAGATACGCAGTATTTT. The chain carries TRBV18 and TRBJ2-3, with D perhaps assigned TRBD1 or TRBD2 (7 bases each). Germline V gene lookup returns CDR1 KGHSH and CDR2 LQKENI. CDR3 size: 14 residues. V lost 3 bases, J lost 4 bases, and 11 bases lay in between.

The rearrangement links TRBV5-1 to TRBJ2-5; 13 positions match TRBD2. The CDR3 extends over 15 amino acids. V lost 4 bases and J lost 4; bases outside the gene matches: 4. Germline V gene data show CDR1 as SGHRS and CDR2 as YFSETQ. Written as DNA, the CDR3 is TGCGCCAGCAGCCCCGGACTAGCGGGAGCAGAGACCCAGTACTTC. Translating it yields CASSPGLAGAETQYF.

The rearrangement uses TRBV3-1 (or the pseudogene TRBV3-2) and TRBJ1-6; D unresolved. The CDR3 sequence is 14 residues long. CDR1 LGHDT and CDR2 YNNKEL come from the germline V gene (reference sequence). Trimming shortened V by 4 bases and J by 5 bases, and 9 bases separated the two germline ends. The CDR3: CASSRITDNSPLHF. The CDR3 DNA is TGTGCCAGCAGCCGAATAACCGATAATTCACCCCTCCACTTT.

Details on this clone: Germline and junction disagree at one end, which may indicate a read error. CDR3 loop: CASGLTSGRIETQYF. CDR3 sequence (DNA): TGCGCCAGCGGCTTGACTAGCGGGAGGATTGAGACGCAGTATTTT. The J gene is TRBJ2-3, the V gene TRBV5-1, with 13 bases aligning to TRBD2. There are 15 residues in the CDR3. Germline V gene sequence: CDR1 SGHRS, CDR2 YFSETQ.

This clone showed up just a few times. The V and J genes are TRBV5-4 and TRBJ1-3, with 8 bases lining up with TRBD1. CDR1 is SGHNT and CDR2 is YYREEE in the germline V gene (reference sequence). The CDR3 has 15 residues. J was trimmed by 0 bases and V by 4 bases; bases with no gene match: 3. CDR3 DNA sequence: TGTGCCAGCAGCCCGGGACAGGTCTCTGGAAACACCATATATTTT. This encodes CASSPGQVSGNTIYF.

The table lists this clone with a few counts. The V call is TRBV3-1 (or the pseudogene TRBV3-2), the J call TRBJ1-2, with 8 positions matching TRBD1. The CDR3 runs to 15 residues. The J segment lost 5 bases and the V segment lost 4 bases, leaving 9 bases of the junction unmatched. Looked up from germline, CDR1 is LGHDT and CDR2 is YNNKEL (reference sequence). The CDR3 loop is CASSLRTGSGYGYTF. CDR3 nucleotide sequence: TGTGCCAGCAGCCTCCGGACAGGGTCAGGTTATGGCTACACCTTC.

J is TRBJ2-1 and V is TRBV3-1 (or the pseudogene TRBV3-2); TRBD1 is a possible D gene (5 bases). The germline V gene has CDR1 LGHDT and CDR2 YNNKEL (reference sequence). The V gene lost 1 base and the J gene lost 6 bases, with 13 bases spanning the gap. The CDR3 has 15 residues. The CDR3 loop is CASSQARTLVNEQFF. CDR3 sequence (DNA): TGTGCCAGCAGCCAAGCCCGGACACTCGTCAATGAGCAGTTCTTC.

This chain links TRBV28 with TRBJ1-2; maybe TRBD1 (6 bases). This CDR3 is 15 amino acids long. Germline lookup yields CDR1 MDHEN and CDR2 SYDVKM. V lost 3 bases to trimming and J lost 4 bases, with 15 bases between them. CDR3 in amino acids: CASSFSTAGAYGYTF. The CDR3 nucleotides read TGTGCCAGCAGTTTTTCCACGGCAGGGGCCTATGGCTACACCTTC.

The chain is built from TRBV3-1 (or the pseudogene TRBV3-2) and TRBJ2-1, with D perhaps TRBD2 (7 bases). Germline V gene sequence: CDR1 LGHDT, CDR2 YNNKEL (reference sequence). The CDR3 has 15 amino acids. Trimming stripped 7 bases from V and 7 bases from J, with 20 bases between. The CDR3 spells CASTPGGRGKNEQFF. The CDR3 region has the DNA TGTGCCAGCACCCCGGGAGGCAGGGGAAAGAATGAGCAGTTCTTC.